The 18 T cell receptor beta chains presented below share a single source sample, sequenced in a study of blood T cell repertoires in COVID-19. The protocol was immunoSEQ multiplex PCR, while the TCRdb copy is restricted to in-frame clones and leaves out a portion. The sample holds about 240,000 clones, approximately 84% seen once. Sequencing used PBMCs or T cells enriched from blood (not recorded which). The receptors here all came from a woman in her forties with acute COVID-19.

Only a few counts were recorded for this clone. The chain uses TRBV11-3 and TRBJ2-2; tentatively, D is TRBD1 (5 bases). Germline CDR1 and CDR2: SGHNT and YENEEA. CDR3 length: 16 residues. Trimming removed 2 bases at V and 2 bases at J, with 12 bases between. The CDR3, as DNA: TGTGCCAGCAGCTTATCTCTGGACACCAACACCGGGGAGCTGTTTTTT. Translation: CASSLSLDTNTGELFF. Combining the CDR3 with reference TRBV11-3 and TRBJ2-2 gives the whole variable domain EAGVVQSPRYKIIEKKQPVAFWCNPISGHNTLYWYLQNLGQGPELLIRYENEEAVDDSQLPKDRFSAERLKGVDSTLKIQPAELGDSAVYLCASSLSLDTNTGELFFGEGSRLTVL.

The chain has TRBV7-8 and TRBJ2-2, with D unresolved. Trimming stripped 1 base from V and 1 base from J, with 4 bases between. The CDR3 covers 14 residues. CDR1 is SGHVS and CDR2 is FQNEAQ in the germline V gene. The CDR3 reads CASSLGVNTGELFF. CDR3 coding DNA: TGTGCCAGCAGCTTAGGAGTGAACACCGGGGAGCTGTTTTTT.

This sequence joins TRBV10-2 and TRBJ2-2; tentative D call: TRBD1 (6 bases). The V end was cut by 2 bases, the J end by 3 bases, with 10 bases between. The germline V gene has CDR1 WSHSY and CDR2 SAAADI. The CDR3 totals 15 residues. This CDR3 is CASSEGQRYTGELFF. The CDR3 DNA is TGCGCCAGCAGTGAGGGACAGAGATACACCGGGGAGCTGTTTTTT.

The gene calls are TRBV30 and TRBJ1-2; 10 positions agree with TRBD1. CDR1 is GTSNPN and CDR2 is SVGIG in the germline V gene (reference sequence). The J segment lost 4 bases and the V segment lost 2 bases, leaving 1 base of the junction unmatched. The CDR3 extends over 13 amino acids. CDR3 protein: CAWSWDRGYGYTF. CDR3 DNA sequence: TGTGCCTGGAGTTGGGACAGGGGCTATGGCTACACCTTC.

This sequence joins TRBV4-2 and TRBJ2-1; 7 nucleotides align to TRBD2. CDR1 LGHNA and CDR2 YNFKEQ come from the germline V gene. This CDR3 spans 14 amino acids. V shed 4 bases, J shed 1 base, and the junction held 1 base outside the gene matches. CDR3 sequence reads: CASSRGGSYNEQFF. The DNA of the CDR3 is TGTGCCAGCAGCCGGGGGGGGTCCTACAATGAGCAGTTCTTC.

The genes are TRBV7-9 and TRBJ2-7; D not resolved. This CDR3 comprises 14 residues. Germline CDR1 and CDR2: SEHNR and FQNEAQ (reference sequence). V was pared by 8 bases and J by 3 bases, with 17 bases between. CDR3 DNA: TGTGCCAGCTCTCTAGATAGCCGCAGCTACGAGCAGTACTTC. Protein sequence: CASSLDSRSYEQYF.

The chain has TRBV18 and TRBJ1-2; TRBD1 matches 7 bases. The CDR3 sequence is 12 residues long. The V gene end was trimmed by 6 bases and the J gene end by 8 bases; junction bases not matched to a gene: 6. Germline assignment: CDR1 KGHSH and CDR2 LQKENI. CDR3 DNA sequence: TGTGCCAGCTCCGGGACAGCTGAAGGCTACACCTTC. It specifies CASSGTAEGYTF.

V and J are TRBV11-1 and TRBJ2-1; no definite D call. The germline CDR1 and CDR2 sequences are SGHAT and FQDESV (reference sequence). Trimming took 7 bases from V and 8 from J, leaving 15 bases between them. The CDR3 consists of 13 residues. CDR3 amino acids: CASNLPQSDEQFF. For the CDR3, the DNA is TGTGCCAGCAACCTCCCGCAGAGCGATGAGCAGTTCTTC.

CDR3 coding DNA: TGCAGCGTGACCGGGACAGTGGACACTGAAGCTTTCTTT. Encoded protein: CSVTGTVDTEAFF. J is TRBJ1-1 and V is TRBV29-1; 7 positions match TRBD1. The junction had 7 bases not matched to a gene; V was cut back by 6 bases and J by 3 bases. CDR1 and CDR2 (germline): SQVTM, ANQGSEA. The CDR3 is 13 amino acids.

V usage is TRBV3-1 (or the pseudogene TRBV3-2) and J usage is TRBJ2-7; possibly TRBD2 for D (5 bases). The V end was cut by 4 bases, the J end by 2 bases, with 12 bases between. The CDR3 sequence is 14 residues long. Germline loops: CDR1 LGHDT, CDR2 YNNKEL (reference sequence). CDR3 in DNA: TGTGCCAGCAGCCGGCGGACTGGGACCTACGAGCAGTACTTC. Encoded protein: CASSRRTGTYEQYF.

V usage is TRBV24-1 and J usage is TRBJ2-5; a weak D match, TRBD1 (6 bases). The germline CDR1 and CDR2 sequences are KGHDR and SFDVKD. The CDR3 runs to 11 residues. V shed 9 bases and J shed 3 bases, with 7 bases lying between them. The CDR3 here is CATAGEETQYF. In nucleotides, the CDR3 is TGTGCCACCGCAGGGGAAGAGACCCAGTACTTC.

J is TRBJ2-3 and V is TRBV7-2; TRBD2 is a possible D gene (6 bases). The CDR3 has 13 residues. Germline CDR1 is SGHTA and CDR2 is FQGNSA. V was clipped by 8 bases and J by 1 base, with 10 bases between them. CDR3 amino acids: CASRASGTDTQYF. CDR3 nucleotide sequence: TGTGCCAGCCGTGCTAGCGGCACAGATACGCAGTATTTT.

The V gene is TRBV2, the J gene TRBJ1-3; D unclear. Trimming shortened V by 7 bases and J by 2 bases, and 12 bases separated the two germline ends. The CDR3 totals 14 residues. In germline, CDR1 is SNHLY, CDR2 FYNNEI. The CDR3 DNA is TGTGCCAGCAAGGCATGGGAGGCTGGAAACACCATATATTTT. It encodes CASKAWEAGNTIYF.

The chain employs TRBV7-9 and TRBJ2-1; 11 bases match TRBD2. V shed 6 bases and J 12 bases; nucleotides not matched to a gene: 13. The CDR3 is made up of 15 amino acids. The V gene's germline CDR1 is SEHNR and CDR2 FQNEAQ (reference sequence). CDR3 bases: TGTGCCAGCAGTTTGACTAGCGGGGCCCCCGGGGGGCAGTTCTTC. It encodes CASSLTSGAPGGQFF. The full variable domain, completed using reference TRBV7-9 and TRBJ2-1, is DTGVSQNPRHKITKRGQNVTFRCDPISEHNRLYWYRQTLGQGPEFLTYFQNEAQLEKSRLLSDRFSAERPKGSFSTLEIQRTEQGDSAMYLCASSLTSGAPGGQFFGPGTRLTVL.

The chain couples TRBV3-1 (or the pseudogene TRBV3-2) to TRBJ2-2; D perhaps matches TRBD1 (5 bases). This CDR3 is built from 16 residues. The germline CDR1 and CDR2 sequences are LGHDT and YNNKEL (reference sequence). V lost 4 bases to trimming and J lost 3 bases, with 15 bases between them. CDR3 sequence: CASSRYQGIDTGELFF. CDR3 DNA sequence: TGTGCCAGCAGCCGATACCAGGGAATCGACACCGGGGAGCTGTTTTTT.

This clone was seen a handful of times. CDR3 nucleotides: TGCAGCGTGAACCGGGACTCGGACACCGGGGAGCTGTTTTTT. As protein: CSVNRDSDTGELFF. The V call is TRBV29-1, the J call TRBJ2-2, with TRBD2 as a possible D gene (6 bases). Deletions cut 6 bases from V and 3 bases from J, with 14 bases between. The CDR3 is 14 amino acids. In germline, CDR1 is SQVTM, CDR2 ANQGSEA.

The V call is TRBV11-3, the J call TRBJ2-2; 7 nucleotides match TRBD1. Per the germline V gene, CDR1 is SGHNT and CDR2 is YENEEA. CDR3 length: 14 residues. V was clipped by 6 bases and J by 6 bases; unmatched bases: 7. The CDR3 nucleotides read TGTGCCAGCAGAGCAGACAGGGACGCCGGGGAGCTGTTTTTT. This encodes CASRADRDAGELFF. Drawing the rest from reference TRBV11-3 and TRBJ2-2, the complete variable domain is EAGVVQSPRYKIIEKKQPVAFWCNPISGHNTLYWYLQNLGQGPELLIRYENEEAVDDSQLPKDRFSAERLKGVDSTLKIQPAELGDSAVYLCASRADRDAGELFFGEGSRLTVL.

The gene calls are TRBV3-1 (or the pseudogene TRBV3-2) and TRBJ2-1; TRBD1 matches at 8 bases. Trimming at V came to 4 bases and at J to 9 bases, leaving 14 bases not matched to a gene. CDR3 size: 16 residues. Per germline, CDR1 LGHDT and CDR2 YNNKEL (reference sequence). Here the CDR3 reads CASSPLPPGQVPEQFF. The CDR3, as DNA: TGTGCCAGCAGCCCTCTCCCACCGGGACAGGTCCCTGAGCAGTTCTTC.